This T cell receptor (beta chain) stems from a study of blood T cell repertoires in COVID-19. Background on the study: T cells, B-cell-depleted T cells, or PBMCs supplied cDNA or gDNA.

Sequenced by immunoSEQ multiplex PCR; TCRdb stores in-frame clones only, minus some. The data show under 250,000 clones, approximately 92% seen once. V dropped 1 base and J dropped 3; count of bases not matched to a gene: 6. This CDR3 comprises 16 residues. In germline, CDR1 is SGHDT, CDR2 YYEEEE. Ages ranged from about 18 to 89 years, with residence in approximately 25 US areas. Sequenced: PBMCs or T cells enriched from blood (not recorded which). The chain joins TRBV5-6 to TRBJ2-1; 8 positions match TRBD2. This clonotype originated in a woman aged 18-29 years in a cohort exposed to, infected with or recovered from COVID-19 (not recorded which). CDR3 in DNA: TGTGCCAGCAGCTTGTACCCGGGAGGGCTCTACAATGAGCAGTTCTTC. This sequence encodes CASSLYPGGLYNEQFF.